A selection of T cell receptor beta chains follows, all from one sample in a study of cytomegalovirus exposure and HLA in healthy donors. Method: immunoSEQ multiplex PCR; TCRdb's copy keeps in-frame clones and lacks some. The sample records under 150,000 clones, around four fifths being singletons. The sample taken for sequencing was PBMCs. The receptors were gathered from a boy between 2 and 10 years old in good health and CMV-seronegative. Both conserved end residues are part of each CDR3. Each record gives: CDR3 DNA, CDR3 protein, CDR3 length, clone size, J gene, D gene, V gene. The D gene is left open where the match is weak. Part of the rows lack a size; the others show once, few, many or a class for expanded clones.

CDR3nt: TGTGCCAGCAGCTTAGGACAGGGTCTGGGGACTGAAGCTTTCTTT
CDR3aa: CASSLGQGLGTEAFF
len: 15
abundance: .
j_gene: TRBJ1-1
d_gene: TRBD1
v_gene: TRBV11-2

CDR3nt: TGTGCCAGCAGCTTCGGGACAGAGTTATACGAGCAGTACTTC
CDR3aa: CASSFGTELYEQYF
len: 14
abundance: .
j_gene: TRBJ2-7
d_gene: TRBD1
v_gene: TRBV5-6

CDR3nt: TGTGCCAGTAGTATTCCCGGCGGGGGGAAAGCTTTCTTT
CDR3aa: CASSIPGGGKAFF
len: 13
abundance: .
j_gene: TRBJ1-1
d_gene: .
v_gene: TRBV19

CDR3nt: TGTGCCAGCAGCCCCGGGACAGGGGCCTATGGCTACACCTTC
CDR3aa: CASSPGTGAYGYTF
len: 14
abundance: many
j_gene: TRBJ1-2
d_gene: TRBD1
v_gene: TRBV5-4

CDR3nt: TGTGCCAGCAGTGAGTCTACCTACGAGCAGTACTTC
CDR3aa: CASSESTYEQYF
len: 12
abundance: .
j_gene: TRBJ2-7
d_gene: .
v_gene: TRBV25-1

CDR3nt: TGTGCCAGCAGCCCCCGTGACAGGGCCGAGCAGTACTTC
CDR3aa: CASSPRDRAEQYF
len: 13
abundance: .
j_gene: TRBJ2-7
d_gene: TRBD1
v_gene: TRBV7-8

CDR3nt: TGTGCCAGCAGCCCCTCGGCAGGGGGGACAACTAATGAAAAACTGTTTTTT
CDR3aa: CASSPSAGGTTNEKLFF
len: 17
abundance: .
j_gene: TRBJ1-4
d_gene: TRBD1
v_gene: TRBV7-8

CDR3nt: TGTGCCAGCAGCTTGGGAGGCTCCAGAACCGCTGAAGCTTTCTTT
CDR3aa: CASSLGGSRTAEAFF
len: 15
abundance: .
j_gene: TRBJ1-1
d_gene: .
v_gene: TRBV5-4

CDR3nt: TGTGCCAGCAGCAAAGTGGGGGACAGGAGGCGTCGGCAGCCCCAGCATTTT
CDR3aa: CASSKVGDRRRRQPQHF
len: 17
abundance: .
j_gene: TRBJ1-5
d_gene: .
v_gene: TRBV21-1

CDR3nt: TGCGCCAGCAGCTTGGATCCCTCCTCTGGAAACACCATATATTTT
CDR3aa: CASSLDPSSGNTIYF
len: 15
abundance: .
j_gene: TRBJ1-3
d_gene: .
v_gene: TRBV5-1

CDR3nt: TGTGCCATAGGGGCTGCAACTAATGAAAAACTGTTTTTT
CDR3aa: CAIGAATNEKLFF
len: 13
abundance: .
j_gene: TRBJ1-4
d_gene: .
v_gene: TRBV10-3

CDR3nt: TGTGCCAGCAGTGTTGAGAGGTCCTATAATTCACCCCTCCACTTT
CDR3aa: CASSVERSYNSPLHF
len: 15
abundance: .
j_gene: TRBJ1-6
d_gene: .
v_gene: TRBV2

CDR3nt: TGTGCCAGCAGCTTAGACCAGCGGAAGGGATACAATGAGCAGTTCTTC
CDR3aa: CASSLDQRKGYNEQFF
len: 16
abundance: .
j_gene: TRBJ2-1
d_gene: .
v_gene: TRBV7-3

CDR3nt: TGTGCCAGCAGTGACAGGGGAATGGCTTTCTTT
CDR3aa: CASSDRGMAFF
len: 11
abundance: .
j_gene: TRBJ1-1
d_gene: .
v_gene: TRBV6-1

CDR3nt: TGTGCCAGCTCACCATGGTTGGGAGGGACCAAGACCTTCGGTGAGCAGTTCTTC
CDR3aa: CASSPWLGGTKTFGEQFF
len: 18
abundance: .
j_gene: TRBJ2-1
d_gene: TRBD2
v_gene: TRBV18

CDR3nt: TGTGCCAGCAGCCCCCGGATGGGCAGTGAGCAGTTCTTC
CDR3aa: CASSPRMGSEQFF
len: 13
abundance: .
j_gene: TRBJ2-1
d_gene: .
v_gene: TRBV5-4

CDR3nt: TGTGCCAGCAGCTTAGTTCAGGGAACCGCTGAAGCTTTCTTT
CDR3aa: CASSLVQGTAEAFF
len: 14
abundance: .
j_gene: TRBJ1-1
d_gene: .
v_gene: TRBV7-9

CDR3nt: TGTGCCAGCAGAGAAGGACTAGCGGGGGGGACTAGCACAGATACGCAGTATTTT
CDR3aa: CASREGLAGGTSTDTQYF
len: 18
abundance: .
j_gene: TRBJ2-3
d_gene: TRBD2
v_gene: TRBV9

CDR3nt: TGTGCCAGCAGCTGGGGGGACAGCGAAGTGTTTTTT
CDR3aa: CASSWGDSEVFF
len: 12
abundance: .
j_gene: TRBJ1-4
d_gene: TRBD1
v_gene: TRBV7-9

CDR3nt: TGCGCCAGCAGCCCAGACACCAACTCCTACGAGCAGTACTTC
CDR3aa: CASSPDTNSYEQYF
len: 14
abundance: .
j_gene: TRBJ2-7
d_gene: .
v_gene: TRBV5-1

CDR3nt: TGCGCCAGCAGCTTGGTGGATGCGGGGGGCGTTGGCGAAAAACTGTTTTTT
CDR3aa: CASSLVDAGGVGEKLFF
len: 17
abundance: .
j_gene: TRBJ1-4
d_gene: .
v_gene: TRBV5-1

CDR3nt: TGTGCCGTCTTGGGGGGAATGAACACTGAAGCTTTCTTT
CDR3aa: CAVLGGMNTEAFF
len: 13
abundance: few
j_gene: TRBJ1-1
d_gene: .
v_gene: TRBV6-1

CDR3nt: TGTGCCAGCAGGAATATTCCGGGACAGGGTGGCTACACCTTC
CDR3aa: CASRNIPGQGGYTF
len: 14
abundance: few
j_gene: TRBJ1-2
d_gene: TRBD1
v_gene: TRBV6-1

CDR3nt: TGTGCCAGCAGCTATGCCGGGACAGGGGGCTATGGCTACACCTTC
CDR3aa: CASSYAGTGGYGYTF
len: 15
abundance: .
j_gene: TRBJ1-2
d_gene: TRBD1
v_gene: TRBV6-5

CDR3nt: TGTGCCAGCAGCCAGGGCGGGACTAACTATGGCTACACCTTC
CDR3aa: CASSQGGTNYGYTF
len: 14
abundance: .
j_gene: TRBJ1-2
d_gene: .
v_gene: TRBV6-5

CDR3nt: TGTGCCAGTATTCGAGGGAAGGGACTCTATGGCTACACCTTC
CDR3aa: CASIRGKGLYGYTF
len: 14
abundance: once
j_gene: TRBJ1-2
d_gene: .
v_gene: TRBV19

CDR3nt: TGTGCCAGCAGCTACGGAGGGACTAGCCCGATAACGAGGGAGTTCTTC
CDR3aa: CASSYGGTSPITREFF
len: 16
abundance: .
j_gene: TRBJ2-1
d_gene: TRBD2
v_gene: TRBV14

CDR3nt: TGTGCCAGCACTTCCGGGACAAACACCGGGGAGCTGTTTTTT
CDR3aa: CASTSGTNTGELFF
len: 14
abundance: .
j_gene: TRBJ2-2
d_gene: .
v_gene: TRBV6-4

CDR3nt: TGTGCCAGCAGTTTTTCTGGGGCCCCGCAGTTCTTC
CDR3aa: CASSFSGAPQFF
len: 12
abundance: .
j_gene: TRBJ2-1
d_gene: .
v_gene: TRBV27

CDR3nt: .
CDR3aa: CASSFGGFAQGAQEWYF
len: 17
abundance: .
j_gene: TRBJ2-7
d_gene: .
v_gene: TRBV5-1

CDR3nt: TGTGCCAGCAGCGTCTCAGGACAAGGCTCCTACAATGAGCAGTTCTTC
CDR3aa: CASSVSGQGSYNEQFF
len: 16
abundance: .
j_gene: TRBJ2-1
d_gene: .
v_gene: TRBV9

CDR3nt: TGTGCCAGCCCAAGGGAGGGGTACTCCTACGAGCAGTACTTC
CDR3aa: CASPREGYSYEQYF
len: 14
abundance: .
j_gene: TRBJ2-7
d_gene: TRBD2
v_gene: TRBV6-1

CDR3nt: TGTGCCAGCCTACAGGGGTTGGGGTCCTACGAGCAGTACTTC
CDR3aa: CASLQGLGSYEQYF
len: 14
abundance: .
j_gene: TRBJ2-7
d_gene: TRBD1
v_gene: TRBV6-5

CDR3nt: TGCAGCGTTGAGGCAGGCCGAAACACTGAAGCTTTCTTT
CDR3aa: CSVEAGRNTEAFF
len: 13
abundance: .
j_gene: TRBJ1-1
d_gene: .
v_gene: TRBV29-1

CDR3nt: TGTGCCACCAGCAGAGCTTTCAGTGGGTTTAAGCGAAGGTCAGGGGGCGCGGACTATGGCTACACCTTC
CDR3aa: CATSRAFSGFKRRSGGADYGYTF
len: 23
abundance: .
j_gene: TRBJ1-2
d_gene: TRBD1
v_gene: TRBV15

CDR3nt: TGCGCCAGCAGCACGGACTCGCACGGGGGAGACGTTGTCACCTTC
CDR3aa: CASSTDSHGGDVVTF
len: 15
abundance: .
j_gene: TRBJ1-2
d_gene: .
v_gene: TRBV4-1

CDR3nt: TGCGCCAGCAGCCAAGTGGCATTAACGGAGACCCAGTACTTC
CDR3aa: CASSQVALTETQYF
len: 14
abundance: .
j_gene: TRBJ2-5
d_gene: .
v_gene: TRBV4-1

CDR3nt: TGTGCCAGCAGTTCGACGACACCAACTAATGAAAAACTGTTTTTT
CDR3aa: CASSSTTPTNEKLFF
len: 15
abundance: .
j_gene: TRBJ1-4
d_gene: .
v_gene: TRBV28

CDR3nt: TGTGCCAGCAGCGTAGTTCCCGGGCAGGGGGACACTGAAGCTTTCTTT
CDR3aa: CASSVVPGQGDTEAFF
len: 16
abundance: .
j_gene: TRBJ1-1
d_gene: TRBD1
v_gene: TRBV9

CDR3nt: TGTGCCAGCAGTGACTCCCCACAGGGGGGATATGGCTACACCTTC
CDR3aa: CASSDSPQGGYGYTF
len: 15
abundance: .
j_gene: TRBJ1-2
d_gene: TRBD1
v_gene: TRBV6-4

CDR3nt: TGTGCCATTTCGATTCAGGGGAGCTCCTACAATGAGCAGTTCTTC
CDR3aa: CAISIQGSSYNEQFF
len: 15
abundance: .
j_gene: TRBJ2-1
d_gene: .
v_gene: TRBV19